Below, 26 T cell receptor beta chains from the same sample are listed, as sequenced in a study of CD8+ T cells in alopecia areata. Sample treatment: oral pan-JAK inhibitor, 5-10 mg twice daily. RNA was isolated and reverse transcribed to cDNA, the sequencing template. The protocol was immunoSEQ multiplex PCR, while the TCRdb copy is restricted to in-frame clones and leaves out a portion. The data show about 210,000 clones, with around 65% seen just once and roughly 4.2% held by the top ten. Material: CD4+ T cells sorted from blood, obtained at week 4, from a patient treated with tofacitinib. The source is a human donor with alopecia areata.

The chain employs TRBV10-3 and TRBJ2-5; D gene uncertain. The CDR3 covers 12 residues. Germline V lookup: CDR1 ENHRY, CDR2 SYGVKD. With 0 bases removed from V and 5 bases from J, the gap between germline ends came to 4 bases. The CDR3 sequence is CAISESAETQYF. DNA for the CDR3: TGTGCCATCAGTGAGTCTGCGGAGACCCAGTACTTC.

This clone has a single count. V gene TRBV5-1 combines with J gene TRBJ2-1, with D hard to call. Trimming took 0 bases from V and 0 from J, leaving 4 bases between them. CDR3 length: 14 amino acids. From germline, CDR1 is SGHRS and CDR2 YFSETQ. This CDR3 reads CASSLASSYNEQFF. In DNA, the CDR3 is TGCGCCAGCAGCTTGGCAAGCTCCTACAATGAGCAGTTCTTC.

The chain combines TRBV10-3 with TRBJ2-5; 13 positions match TRBD2. With V trimmed by 3 bases and J by 3 bases, 4 bases remained unmatched. The germline V gene encodes CDR1 ENHRY and CDR2 SYGVKD. The CDR3 is made up of 16 amino acids. In nucleotides, the CDR3 is TGTGCCATCAGTGACACTAGCGGGGGGGCCAAAGAGACCCAGTACTTC. Residues: CAISDTSGGAKETQYF.

This clone was seen a handful of times. The CDR3 DNA follows: TGCAGCGTTGTGGGACAGGGGGGAGATACGCAGTATTTT. The encoded protein is CSVVGQGGDTQYF. The gene calls are TRBV29-1 and TRBJ2-3; 11 bases match TRBD1. Germline CDR1 reads SQVTM; CDR2 reads ANQGSEA. The ends lost 4 bases at V and 5 bases at J; junction bases unmatched: 2. This CDR3 has 13 amino acids.

This clone has more than one count but fewer than ten. V usage is TRBV28 and J usage is TRBJ2-3; 9 bases match TRBD2. CDR3 size: 15 residues. The V and J ends lost 0 bases and 3 bases, in that order; junction bases with no gene match: 1. Germline V gives CDR1 MDHEN, CDR2 SYDVKM. The DNA of the CDR3 is TGTGCCAGCAGTTTATGGCTAGCGGGGACAGATACGCAGTATTTT. It yields the protein CASSLWLAGTDTQYF.

This clone occurred a few times. Other DNA sequences in the same sample also yield this CDR3. This sequence joins TRBV29-1 and TRBJ1-5, with TRBD1 as a possible D gene (6 bases). Germline CDR1 SQVTM, CDR2 ANQGSEA. Trimming left V 6 bases short and J 7 bases short, with 13 bases between. This CDR3 comprises 12 residues. In DNA form, the CDR3 reads TGCAGCGTCGCAGGGGCTAACCAGCCCCAGCATTTT. It translates to CSVAGANQPQHF.

This clone was detected a few times. The V and J genes are TRBV5-4 and TRBJ2-1, with D uncertain. Germline V lookup: CDR1 SGHNT, CDR2 YYREEE (reference sequence). This CDR3 has 12 residues. The V end lost 1 base, the J end lost 7 bases, and 6 bases lay between the germline ends. The CDR3 is CASSLSENEQFF. Here the CDR3 DNA reads TGTGCCAGCAGCTTGAGCGAGAATGAGCAGTTCTTC.

The chain combines TRBV7-2 with TRBJ2-3; D gene unclear. Germline CDR1 is SGHTA and CDR2 is FQGNSA. V lost 2 bases, J lost 2 bases, and 5 bases lay in between. The CDR3 extends over 13 amino acids. The CDR3 DNA reads as TGTGCCAGCAGCTTATCCGTCACAGATACGCAGTATTTT. It codes for CASSLSVTDTQYF.

The V gene is TRBV4-1, the J gene TRBJ2-5; the D is unclear. CDR3 length: 14 residues. V was shortened by 0 bases and J by 2 bases, with 7 bases between the two germline ends. Looked up from germline, CDR1 is MGHRA and CDR2 is YSYEKL. The CDR3 sequence: CASSQEVRQETQYF. In nucleotides, the CDR3 is TGCGCCAGCAGCCAAGAGGTCAGGCAAGAGACCCAGTACTTC.

There are many counts of this clone. The chain employs TRBV29-1 and TRBJ1-1; 8 bases match TRBD1. Trimming at V came to 6 bases and at J to 3 bases, leaving 6 bases not matched to a gene. This CDR3 has 13 amino acids. Germline V gene lookup returns CDR1 SQVTM and CDR2 ANQGSEA. In DNA, the CDR3 is TGCAGCGTCGGACAGGGTTCCCACACTGAAGCTTTCTTT. This sequence encodes CSVGQGSHTEAFF.

The chain couples TRBV29-1 to TRBJ1-1; D not resolved. Germline CDR1 is SQVTM and CDR2 is ANQGSEA. The CDR3 has 12 residues. The V gene lost 2 bases and the J gene lost 8 bases, with 12 bases spanning the gap. CDR3 sequence: CSVEKPGGEAFF. The CDR3 DNA is TGCAGCGTTGAAAAGCCCGGAGGCGAAGCTTTCTTT.

V is TRBV4-3 and J is TRBJ1-1; tentatively, D is TRBD1 (6 bases). CDR3 size: 17 residues. Trimming stripped 1 base from V and 5 bases from J, with 20 bases between. Germline CDR1 is LGHNA and CDR2 is YSLEER. CDR3 nucleotide sequence: TGCGCCAGCAGCCAAGTTAAGGGGGGGGGCGCGGAGACTGAAGCTTTCTTT. Translation: CASSQVKGGGAETEAFF.

This chain uses TRBV27 with TRBJ1-2, with D possibly being TRBD1 (5 bases). Germline values: CDR1 MNHEY, CDR2 SMNVEV (reference sequence). V dropped 5 bases and J dropped 5 bases, with 15 bases sitting between them. The CDR3 is 14 residues long. Written as DNA, the CDR3 is TGTGCCAGCAGTCTTGGGAGGGGTTCTTATGGCTACACCTTC. Encoded protein: CASSLGRGSYGYTF.

This rearrangement joins TRBV30 to TRBJ2-7, with TRBD2 as a possible D gene (7 bases). This CDR3 has 13 residues. Germline lookup yields CDR1 GTSNPN and CDR2 SVGIG (reference sequence). V was trimmed by 6 bases and J by 3 bases, leaving 15 bases between them. This chain's CDR3 is CACRRGGYYEQYF. The DNA of the CDR3 is TGTGCCTGTAGGAGGGGGGGCTACTACGAGCAGTACTTC.

In its sample, this clone was seen a few times. V is TRBV16 and J is TRBJ2-7; D might be TRBD1 (6 bases). The V and J ends lost 4 bases and 7 bases respectively, with 11 bases between them. Germline-derived CDR1 and CDR2 are KGHSY and FQNENV. There are 12 residues in the CDR3. CDR3 nucleotides: TGTGCCAGCAGCCCCGGACAGCGGGAGCAGTACTTC. Its protein is CASSPGQREQYF.

The chain joins TRBV4-1 to TRBJ1-3; D not resolved. CDR3 length: 17 amino acids. The V gene lost 2 bases and the J gene lost 4 bases, with 18 bases spanning the gap. CDR1 and CDR2 from the germline V gene are MGHRA and YSYEKL. Here the CDR3 reads CASSQPARSGLGNTIYF. The CDR3 DNA reads as TGCGCCAGCAGCCAACCCGCCCGGTCTGGGCTCGGAAACACCATATATTTT.

The chain carries TRBV25-1 and TRBJ1-4, with a tentative D call TRBD1 (5 bases). This CDR3 has 13 amino acids. V was cut by 1 base and J by 12 bases, with 12 bases left in between. The germline gives CDR1 MGHDK, CDR2 SYGVNS. The CDR3 sequence: CASSESGRTELFF. CDR3 nucleotides: TGTGCCAGCAGTGAATCGGGACGGACGGAACTGTTTTTT.

J is TRBJ2-2 and V is TRBV7-2, with D hard to call. V was trimmed by 5 bases and J by 5 bases, leaving 15 bases between them. Per germline, CDR1 SGHTA and CDR2 FQGNSA. The CDR3 is 15 amino acids. DNA for the CDR3: TGTGCCAGCAGCCCCACGGTACAGCGAACCGGGGAGCTGTTTTTT. This translates into CASSPTVQRTGELFF. Using reference TRBV7-2 and TRBJ2-2 for the parts outside the CDR3, the full variable domain is GAGVSQSPSNKVTEKGKDVELRCDPISGHTALYWYRQSLGQGLEFLIYFQGNSAPDKSGLPSDRFSAERTGGSVSTLTIQRTQQEDSAVYLCASSPTVQRTGELFFGEGSRLTVL.

The chain links TRBV7-9 to TRBJ2-5; tentative D call: TRBD1 (6 bases). Trimming cost V 8 bases and J 5 bases, with 15 bases left between them. This CDR3 is 13 amino acids long. Germline V gene lookup returns CDR1 SEHNR and CDR2 FQNEAQ (reference sequence). CDR3 in amino acids: CASAERTGETQYF. In DNA, the CDR3 is TGTGCCAGCGCCGAACGAACAGGGGAGACCCAGTACTTC. Full variable domain (outside the CDR3, taken from reference TRBV7-9 and TRBJ2-5): DTGVSQNPRHKITKRGQNVTFRCDPISEHNRLYWYRQTLGQGPEFLTYFQNEAQLEKSRLLSDRFSAERPKGSFSTLEIQRTEQGDSAMYLCASAERTGETQYFGPGTRLLVL.

CDR3 sequence: CAISEDRVGYTF. DNA for the CDR3: TGTGCCATCAGTGAGGACAGGGTTGGCTACACCTTC. This chain links TRBV10-3 with TRBJ1-2; TRBD1 aligns across 7 bases. V trimming: 2 bases; J trimming: 7 bases; junction bases outside the gene matches: 1. This CDR3 contains 12 residues. Germline CDR1 reads ENHRY; CDR2 reads SYGVKD.

This clone was counted a few times. This chain joins TRBV4-2 and TRBJ2-3; D not resolved. Germline V gene data show CDR1 as LGHNA and CDR2 as YNFKEQ. The CDR3 has 17 amino acids. Trimming cost V 4 bases and J 2 bases, with 19 bases left between them. CDR3: CASSLTSVGGDTDTQYF. The CDR3 coding sequence is TGTGCCAGCAGCCTAACGTCTGTCGGCGGAGACACAGATACGCAGTATTTT.

This clone was observed once. The V call is TRBV7-9, the J call TRBJ1-1; D gene ambiguous. The V and J ends lost 1 base and 2 bases respectively, with 17 bases between them. The CDR3 contains 17 residues. Per the germline V gene, CDR1 is SEHNR and CDR2 is FQNEAQ (reference sequence). CDR3 nucleotides: TGTGCCAGCAGCTTAGACCCAGTGAGCACAGCTAACACTGAAGCTTTCTTT. It codes for CASSLDPVSTANTEAFF.

CDR3 sequence reads: CASSEMQGAADTQYF. The DNA of the CDR3 is TGTGCCAGCAGTGAAATGCAGGGGGCAGCGGATACGCAGTATTTT. The chain joins TRBV25-1 to TRBJ2-3; 8 bases match TRBD1. Germline V gene lookup returns CDR1 MGHDK and CDR2 SYGVNS. V trimming: 2 bases; J trimming: 6 bases; junction bases outside the gene matches: 7. The CDR3 sequence is 15 residues long. Full variable domain (remainder filled in from reference TRBV25-1 and TRBJ2-3): EADIYQTPRYLVIGTGKKITLECSQTMGHDKMYWYQQDPGMELHLIHYSYGVNSTEKGDLSSESTVSRIRTEHFPLTLESARPSHTSQYLCASSEMQGAADTQYFGPGTRLTVL.

The chain employs TRBV5-1 and TRBJ1-4; a possible D gene is TRBD1 (6 bases). The V and J ends lost 4 bases and 6 bases respectively, with 16 bases between them. The CDR3 runs to 15 residues. In germline, CDR1 is SGHRS, CDR2 YFSETQ. The CDR3 DNA reads as TGCGCCAGCAGCAGATCAGGACAGCTTGATGAAAAACTGTTTTTT. Translation gives CASSRSGQLDEKLFF.

This chain uses TRBV4-3 with TRBJ1-2; D perhaps matches TRBD1 (5 bases). Trimming cost V 4 bases and J 6 bases, with 12 bases left between them. Looked up from germline, CDR1 is LGHNA and CDR2 is YSLEER. This CDR3 has 13 amino acids. The CDR3: CASSPGTDNGYTF. The DNA for the CDR3 is TGCGCCAGCAGCCCCGGGACGGATAATGGCTACACCTTC.

The J gene is TRBJ2-7, the V gene TRBV10-3; perhaps TRBD1 as D (6 bases). Germline values: CDR1 ENHRY, CDR2 SYGVKD. The CDR3 is 15 amino acids. V was shortened by 3 bases and J by 7 bases, with 19 bases between the two germline ends. In nucleotides, the CDR3 is TGTGCCATCAGTGATTCTACAGGGAACTCGGGGGAGCAGTACTTC. This sequence encodes CAISDSTGNSGEQYF.